Each of the 10 T cell receptor beta chains below was sequenced from the same sample in a study of T cell repertoires in cytomegalovirus infection. TCRdb reanalysed the reads using MiXCR and keeps one entry per CDR3 protein. The repertoire consists of some 920,000 distinct CDR3 sequences, with around 30% occurring once and the leading ten covering around 15%. No cognate antigen is known for these TCRs. The sequencing here drew on cultured CD8+ T cells from PBMCs, taken from culture after CMV antigen stimulation. All receptors come from a human donor in good health (CMV status not recorded). Some clones in this sample may be carry-over from other donors' samples.

The V gene is TRBV7-9, the J gene TRBJ2-5, with D hard to call. The V gene lost 7 bases and the J gene lost 5 bases, with 11 bases spanning the gap. Germline assignment: CDR1 SEHNR and CDR2 FQNEAQ (reference sequence). The CDR3 contains 12 residues. CDR3: CASIGVTETQYF. DNA of the CDR3: TGTGCCAGCATAGGAGTTACGGAGACCCAGTACTTC.

The chain has TRBV7-9 and TRBJ1-3; a weak D match, TRBD1 (6 bases). Trimming took 2 bases from V and 1 from J, leaving 15 bases between them. The germline CDR1 and CDR2 sequences are SEHNR and FQNEAQ (reference sequence). The CDR3 extends over 17 amino acids. The CDR3 sequence: CASSLPRGAPSGNTIYF. CDR3 coding DNA: TGTGCCAGCAGCTTACCTCGGGGGGCGCCGTCTGGAAACACCATATATTTT.

The rearrangement links TRBV27 to TRBJ2-7; TRBD2 matches at 9 bases. The CDR3 runs 16 residues. V dropped 3 bases and J dropped 0; count of bases not matched to a gene: 6. Germline lookup yields CDR1 MNHEY and CDR2 SMNVEV (reference sequence). In DNA, the CDR3 is TGTGCCAGCAGTTTCTCAGCGGGGGGTTCCTCCTACGAGCAGTACTTC. Translating gives CASSFSAGGSSYEQYF.

This clonotype was counted at least ten times. This chain uses TRBV7-6 with TRBJ1-5, with D uncertain. This CDR3 comprises 14 residues. Deletions cut 4 bases from V and 3 bases from J, with 10 bases between. From germline, CDR1 is SGHVS and CDR2 FNYEAQ. CDR3 amino acids: CASSSGRYNQPQHF. CDR3 DNA sequence: TGTGCCAGCAGCTCGGGTCGTTACAATCAGCCCCAGCATTTT.

V gene TRBV5-8 combines with J gene TRBJ1-4; D unclear. The CDR3 loop spans 17 amino acids. With 4 bases removed from V and 2 bases from J, the gap between germline ends came to 18 bases. Germline CDR1 reads SGHTS; CDR2 reads YDEGEE. CDR3 sequence: CASSPTEPGFTNEKLFF. The CDR3 coding sequence is TGTGCCAGCAGCCCCACTGAACCGGGATTTACTAATGAAAAACTGTTTTTT.

This clonotype was seen ten or more times. The chain combines TRBV7-8 with TRBJ2-2; D perhaps matches TRBD1 (5 bases). Germline V gene data show CDR1 as SGHVS and CDR2 as FQNEAQ. The CDR3 contains 13 residues. V was cut by 2 bases and J by 5 bases, with 6 bases left in between. The CDR3 nucleotides are TGTGCCAGCAGCTTAAAGGGGACCGGGGAGCTGTTTTTT. Translating gives CASSLKGTGELFF.

The table lists this clonotype with a few counts. The CDR3 here is CASSPGTSGGTSYNEQFF. For the CDR3, the DNA is TGTGCCAGCAGCCCCGGGACTAGCGGGGGGACCTCCTACAATGAGCAGTTCTTC. This chain uses TRBV27 with TRBJ2-1, with 15 bases aligning to TRBD2. V gave up 6 bases and J gave up 0 bases; unmatched junction bases: 6. Germline-derived CDR1 and CDR2 are MNHEY and SMNVEV (reference sequence). CDR3 length equals 18 residues.

V gene TRBV7-9 combines with J gene TRBJ1-4, with 10 nucleotides matching TRBD1. Germline V gene sequence: CDR1 SEHNR, CDR2 FQNEAQ (reference sequence). The V segment lost 6 bases and the J segment 8 bases; nucleotides outside the gene matches: 9. The CDR3 covers 15 residues. The DNA of the CDR3 is TGTGCCAGCAGGGCTCCGGGACAGGGGCGGGAAAAACTGTTTTTT. This encodes CASRAPGQGREKLFF.

This clonotype was seen a few times. This chain uses TRBV5-1 with TRBJ2-2, with TRBD1 matching over 8 bases. There are 19 residues in the CDR3. The germline V gene has CDR1 SGHRS and CDR2 YFSETQ. V dropped 3 bases and J dropped 6; count of bases not matched to a gene: 19. CDR3 nucleotide sequence: TGCGCCAGCAGCTCGCCCCGGACAGGGATGGGGCCTCGGGCCGGGGAGCTGTTTTTT. Its translation: CASSSPRTGMGPRAGELFF.

This clonotype was observed a few times. The chain is built from TRBV20-1 and TRBJ2-6; perhaps D is TRBD1 or TRBD2 (5 bases each). Looked up from germline, CDR1 is DFQATT and CDR2 is SNEGSKA (reference sequence). Deletions cut 3 bases from V and 0 bases from J, with 9 bases between. The CDR3 is 15 amino acids. CDR3 nucleotide sequence: TGCAGTGCTAGGGGGGATCCCTCTGGGGCCAACGTCCTGACTTTC. Protein sequence: CSARGDPSGANVLTF.